These T cell receptor beta chains were read from a single sample in a study of CD8 T cells in Susac syndrome. TCRdb reprocessed the immunoSEQ multiplex PCR reads with MiXCR, giving one entry per CDR3 protein. The data contain some 110,000 distinct CDR3 sequences, about 95% of them singletons. Sequenced: CD4+ T cells from PBMCs. The source of these receptors is a human donor in good health. Each CDR3 is given with its conserved first and last residue. The D gene is left open where the match is weak.

TRBJ2-7,15,TRBV10-3,NA,TGTGCCATCAGTGAGTCGAGTCAGGAGCCTTCTGAGCAGTACTTC,CAISESSQEPSEQYF
TRBJ2-2,13,TRBV7-9,NA,TGTGCCAGCAGCCCCCGGGCAGCCGGGGAGCTGTTTTTT,CASSPRAAGELFF
TRBJ2-2,15,TRBV2,TRBD2,TGTGCCAGCGCAGGGACTAGCGGGAAAGTCGGGGAGCTGTTTTTT,CASAGTSGKVGELFF
TRBJ1-5,16,TRBV5-6,TRBD1,TGTGCCAGCAGCTTAGCAGGGGGCGGCGCGAATCAGCCCCAGCATTTT,CASSLAGGGANQPQHF
TRBJ2-7,14,TRBV15,TRBD2,TGTGCCACCAGCAGTCCACCCGCGGGGACTAGTCGGTACTTC,CATSSPPAGTSRYF
TRBJ1-1,14,TRBV2,TRBD1,TGTGCCAGCAAGGGACAGCGGACGAACACTGAAGCTTTCTTT,CASKGQRTNTEAFF
TRBJ2-2,16,TRBV7-2,TRBD2,TGTGCCAGCAGCATCCGCGGGGGGCGTAACACCGGGGAGCTGTTTTTT,CASSIRGGRNTGELFF
TRBJ1-5,14,TRBV30,NA,TGTGCCTGGGACTTCGGCGGGGGCAATCAGCCCCAGCATTTT,CAWDFGGGNQPQHF
TRBJ2-3,15,TRBV5-1,NA,TGCGCCAGCAGCTCCGGACTAACGGGCACAGATACGCAGTATTTT,CASSSGLTGTDTQYF
TRBJ2-4,14,TRBV7-2,NA,TGTGCCAGCAGCCTCACAGAAGCCAAAAACATTCAGTACTTC,CASSLTEAKNIQYF
TRBJ1-1,16,TRBV12-3/TRBV12-4,TRBD1,TGTGCCAGCAGTCCGCCCCCGGACAGGGTTGATGCTGAAGCTTTCTTT,CASSPPPDRVDAEAFF
TRBJ2-1,13,TRBV20-1,NA,TGCAGTGCTAGAGTAGGCAGGGAACGAGGGGAGTTCTTC,CSARVGRERGEFF
TRBJ2-1,14,TRBV5-1,NA,TGCGCCAGCAGCCCGAGTCCCAAGTACAATGAGCAGTTCTTC,CASSPSPKYNEQFF